Shown below are 18 T cell receptor beta chains from a single sample sequenced in a study of cytomegalovirus exposure and HLA in healthy donors. The method was immunoSEQ multiplex PCR; TCRdb's version includes in-frame clones alone and lacks a portion of them. The data contain about 130,000 clones, about 90% of them singletons. The source material was PBMCs. Every receptor here comes from a man in his thirties or forties in good health and CMV-seronegative.

On this clone itself: At one end the junction does not follow the germline gene, possibly because of a read error. The chain links TRBV19 to TRBJ2-7; 7 nucleotides line up with TRBD1. CDR1 LNHDA and CDR2 SQIVND come from the germline V gene (reference sequence). The CDR3 has 13 residues. CDR3 protein: CASSIDRSPGQIF. The CDR3 DNA reads TGTGCCAGTAGTATAGATCGTTCCCCGGGACAGATCTTC.

The V gene is TRBV6-6, the J gene TRBJ1-2; 10 bases align to TRBD1. The germline CDR1 and CDR2 sequences are MNHNY and SVGAGI (reference sequence). The CDR3 consists of 15 residues. J gave up 2 bases and V 5 bases, and 5 bases lay outside the gene matches. CDR3 bases: TGTGCCAGCAGTCCCGCGGGACAGGGGAACTATGGCTACACCTTC. Protein product: CASSPAGQGNYGYTF.

The chain couples TRBV5-1 to TRBJ2-6; maybe TRBD1 (5 bases). Germline-derived CDR1 and CDR2 are SGHRS and YFSETQ. The CDR3 has 19 amino acids. Trimming stripped 4 bases from V and 4 bases from J, with 24 bases between. CDR3 bases: TGCGCCAGCAGCCAACAAACGGACACCTACTACGGCGGGGCCAACGTCCTGACTTTC. Protein: CASSQQTDTYYGGANVLTF.

This chain connects TRBV5-1 to TRBJ2-5, with TRBD1 identical over 9 bases. This CDR3 has 15 residues. The germline gives CDR1 SGHRS, CDR2 YFSETQ. V gave up 2 bases and J gave up 5 bases; unmatched junction bases: 7. For the CDR3, the DNA is TGCGCCAGCAGCTTCGGGGACAGGGATAAGGAGACCCAGTACTTC. Translation gives CASSFGDRDKETQYF.

The CDR3 nucleotides are TGTGCCAGCAGCTTAGACAAGAGCACAGATACGCAGTATTTT. Translating gives CASSLDKSTDTQYF. The chain links TRBV7-9 to TRBJ2-3; D remains unclear. V was shortened by 1 base and J by 0 bases, with 5 bases between the two germline ends. Germline values: CDR1 SEHNR, CDR2 FQNEAQ (reference sequence). The CDR3 runs 14 residues.

The gene calls are TRBV2 and TRBJ2-1; TRBD2 is a possible D gene (6 bases). CDR1 SNHLY and CDR2 FYNNEI come from the germline V gene. The CDR3 consists of 11 residues. V lost 8 bases to trimming and J lost 13 bases, with 15 bases between them. CDR3: CASPLAGKQFF. CDR3 in DNA: TGTGCCAGCCCCCTGGCGGGGAAACAGTTCTTC.

This clone was seen more than once but under ten times. The chain's CDR3 is CASSLSGRVYGYTF. Here the CDR3 DNA reads TGTGCCAGCAGCTTGTCCGGCAGGGTCTATGGCTACACCTTC. This chain joins TRBV5-4 and TRBJ1-2; TRBD1 is a possible D gene (5 bases). Germline V CDR1 and CDR2: SGHNT, YYREEE (reference sequence). The CDR3 extends over 14 amino acids. Trimming pared 1 base from V and 4 bases from J, leaving 11 bases between.

The chain joins TRBV15 to TRBJ1-4; 7 nucleotides agree with TRBD1. The J segment lost 7 bases and the V segment lost 0 bases, leaving 5 bases of the junction unmatched. The germline V gene has CDR1 LNHNV and CDR2 YYDKDF (reference sequence). The CDR3 loop spans 15 amino acids. CDR3 sequence (DNA): TGTGCCACCAGCAGAGATGGGACAGTCAGTGAAAAACTGTTTTTT. Encoded protein: CATSRDGTVSEKLFF.

The V call is TRBV18, the J call TRBJ1-1, with D possibly TRBD1 on 5 matching bases. CDR1 is KGHSH and CDR2 is LQKENI in the germline V gene. The CDR3 extends over 13 amino acids. V lost 4 bases and J lost 1, with 7 bases in between. The DNA of the CDR3 is TGTGCCAGCTCACATGGACAGAACACTGAAGCTTTCTTT. It is translated as CASSHGQNTEAFF.

Here the CDR3 reads CASSPMSEQYF. As DNA, the CDR3 is TGTGCCAGCAGTCCCATGAGCGAGCAGTACTTC. The V gene is TRBV2, the J gene TRBJ2-7; D is unclear. Germline CDR1 is SNHLY and CDR2 is FYNNEI. CDR3 size: 11 residues. V shed 5 bases and J shed 6 bases, with 8 bases lying between them.

The chain couples TRBV19 to TRBJ2-7; D might be TRBD2 (5 bases). The V gene lost 1 base and the J gene lost 7 bases, with 14 bases spanning the gap. The CDR3 runs to 14 residues. Germline values: CDR1 LNHDA, CDR2 SQIVND (reference sequence). The CDR3 sequence is CASSIVTDTGEQYF. The CDR3 DNA reads TGTGCCAGTAGTATAGTCACTGACACGGGGGAGCAGTACTTC.

The gene calls are TRBV7-9 and TRBJ1-5, with TRBD1 matching over 9 bases. Trimming at V came to 4 bases and at J to 5 bases, leaving 9 bases not matched to a gene. CDR1 and CDR2 (germline): SEHNR, FQNEAQ (reference sequence). There are 16 residues in the CDR3. The CDR3, as DNA: TGTGCCAGCAGCTCCAGGACAGGGGTACACCATCAGCCCCAGCATTTT. Residues: CASSSRTGVHHQPQHF.

V and J are TRBV27 and TRBJ1-1; 7 bases match TRBD1. CDR3 length: 15 residues. Germline V lookup: CDR1 MNHEY, CDR2 SMNVEV (reference sequence). The V gene end was trimmed by 4 bases and the J gene end by 3 bases; junction bases not matched to a gene: 8. CDR3 nucleotide sequence: TGTGCCAGCAGTTCCCAATATACAGGGGACACTGAAGCTTTCTTT. Amino acids: CASSSQYTGDTEAFF.

The rearrangement uses TRBV2 and TRBJ2-1; 8 nucleotides agree with TRBD2. Germline V lookup: CDR1 SNHLY, CDR2 FYNNEI. J was trimmed by 2 bases and V by 4 bases; bases with no gene match: 4. This CDR3 is 15 amino acids long. CDR3 sequence (DNA): TGTGCCAGCAGTGCCCTACTAGCGGCCTACAATGAGCAGTTCTTC. Amino acid sequence: CASSALLAAYNEQFF.

The rearrangement uses TRBV7-2 and TRBJ2-2; TRBD2 matches at 11 bases. CDR1 and CDR2 (germline): SGHTA, FQGNSA. The CDR3 totals 16 residues. V trimming: 5 bases; J trimming: 3 bases; junction bases outside the gene matches: 5. CDR3 loop: CASSNGLAGDTGELFF. DNA for the CDR3: TGTGCCAGCAGCAATGGACTAGCGGGTGACACCGGGGAGCTGTTTTTT.

This chain links TRBV5-1 with TRBJ2-7; TRBD1 agrees at 9 bases. The CDR3 consists of 15 residues. Per germline, CDR1 SGHRS and CDR2 YFSETQ. With V trimmed by 2 bases and J by 2 bases, 5 bases remained unmatched. CDR3 sequence (DNA): TGCGCCAGCAGCTTAACCGGGACAGGGACCTACGAGCAGTACTTC. Protein sequence: CASSLTGTGTYEQYF.

DNA for the CDR3: TGTGCCAGCAGTCCGACCCGGGTGAACACTGAAGCTTTCTTT. This encodes CASSPTRVNTEAFF. This rearrangement joins TRBV7-2 to TRBJ1-1; D gene ambiguous. Germline CDR1 and CDR2: SGHTA and FQGNSA. The CDR3 sequence is 14 residues long. V was trimmed by 6 bases and J by 0 bases, leaving 11 bases between them.

The V call is TRBV5-4, the J call TRBJ1-1; possible D gene TRBD1, 6 bases. The CDR3 has 16 amino acids. Deletions cut 4 bases from V and 3 bases from J, with 19 bases between. CDR1 SGHNT and CDR2 YYREEE come from the germline V gene (reference sequence). CDR3 DNA: TGTGCCAGCAGCCTGGGGGGTACACAGGGAGACACTGAAGCTTTCTTT. It yields the protein CASSLGGTQGDTEAFF.